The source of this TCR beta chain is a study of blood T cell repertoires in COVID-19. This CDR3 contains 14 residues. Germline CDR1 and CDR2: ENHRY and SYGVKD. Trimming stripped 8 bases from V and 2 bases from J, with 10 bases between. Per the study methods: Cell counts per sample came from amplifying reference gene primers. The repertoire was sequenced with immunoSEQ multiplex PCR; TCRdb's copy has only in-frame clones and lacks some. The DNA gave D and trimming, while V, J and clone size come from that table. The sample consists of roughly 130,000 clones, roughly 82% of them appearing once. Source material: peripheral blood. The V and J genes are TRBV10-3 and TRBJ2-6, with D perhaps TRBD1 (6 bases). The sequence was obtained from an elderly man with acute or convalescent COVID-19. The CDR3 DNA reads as TGTGCCATCGGTCGACAGGCTGGGGCCAACGTCCTGACTTTC. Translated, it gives CAIGRQAGANVLTF.